The entry below gives a single T cell receptor (beta chain) sequence along with its context. The clone's antigen remains unknown. Base quality data are lacking; no much larger clone is found one base away. The germline V gene sets CDR1 to LGHNA and CDR2 to YNFKEQ. Its CDR3 holds 15 amino acids, cysteine through phenylalanine. Just the 45-base CDR3 DNA is kept, in frame starting at base 1. V and J lose 4 bases and 1 base, and a span of 13 bases separates them. This specimen belongs to a study of blood T cells in healthy people across ages (dated by TCRdb to 2013 to 2016). Background for the entire study: In model experiments, template switching captured roughly one uniquely barcoded TCR beta cDNA molecule for every two T cells. Using deep sequencing normalized with unique cDNA molecular identifiers, the study measured how TCR beta repertoire diversity changes with age. For two donors (one aged 18 to 30 and one aged 80 or older), the study analyzed two additional independent replicas of 1 million unique cDNA reads from the same blood draw. Four age groups were formed from the donors: young (average roughly 16 years), middle-aged (more than 35), aged (about 62) and long-lived (82). Donors of different ages were randomly distributed across sequencing lanes to avoid experimental bias.

What the research found in general, with its limitations: As age increased, observed TCR beta diversity per million T cells dropped in a roughly linear way, and a significant reduction was already evident by age about 40. Because donor CMV infection status was unknown, age-related changes in expanded clonotypes were potentially confounded. Conclusive comparison of naive and antigen-experienced compartments was prevented by the profiling of bulk unsorted PBMCs. A strong correlation was found between observed TCR beta diversity and the percentage of naive T cells measured by flow cytometry. Compared with the aged group, the long-lived group had more naive CD4+ T cells, fewer expanded clones and increased TCR diversity, suggesting age selection. Estimates of total diversity based on one million sequenced T cells were considered lower bounds and underestimates.

The 39 donors, aged about 6 to 95 years, were systemically healthy Caucasian individuals from Russia. About 10 milliliters of peripheral blood were drawn from each donor into EDTA-treated Vacutainer tubes. PBMCs were isolated by Ficoll-Paque density-gradient centrifugation, with at least 6 million obtained per sample. Total RNA, at least 5 micrograms per sample, was extracted from PBMCs with Trizol reagent. For every donor, flow cytometry on a PBMC aliquot measured the percentage of naive CD45RAhigh/CD27high T cells. Library prep was done by 5' RACE. TCRdb names Illumina HiSeq 2500 as the instrument used. A second roughly 7 to 11 cycle PCR used a sample-barcoded 5' primer and a J-beta primer mix. A unique molecular identifier was introduced onto each TCR beta cDNA molecule by a template-switch 5' adaptor carrying 12 random nucleotides. At least 2.5 million CDR3-containing paired-end reads were obtained from each sample. First-strand cDNA synthesis was performed from all RNA using the Mint cDNA synthesis kit, with priming by a TRBC-specific oligonucleotide. Following uracil-DNA glycosylase treatment, all cDNA underwent a first 18-cycle PCR with the universal primers M1SS and BC2_uni_R. Per the authors' processing: For normalization, 1 million high-quality reads, each with a distinct molecular identifier, were randomly selected from each sample. Reads with shared molecular identifiers were discarded instead of being binned into consensus sequences. CDR3 identification, clonotype clustering and error correction used MiTCR with a Q25 quality threshold and the strictest error-elimination algorithm. Lower-bound total TCR beta diversity was estimated with a nonparametric unseen species model using Euler transformation. TCRdb trimmed the raw reads at Q25, called clones with MiXCR and kept productive beta chains. Each CDR3 protein appears once, grouped with its most common genes and DNA. Clone size and V and J calls follow TCRdb, not the original study. Here the sample has 550,000 to 600,000 distinct CDR3 sequences; 27% occur a single time. The ten largest clones capture less than 20% of the sample.

The source of this sequence is a woman in her 70s in good health. The chain uses TRBV4-2 and TRBJ1-1; perhaps TRBD1 is the D gene, with 5 bases matching. The sample comprised blood. For the CDR3, the sequence is CASSLPSGGNTEAFF. Here is the DNA: TGTGCCAGCAGCCTTCCAAGCGGGGGGAACACTGAAGCTTTCTTT.